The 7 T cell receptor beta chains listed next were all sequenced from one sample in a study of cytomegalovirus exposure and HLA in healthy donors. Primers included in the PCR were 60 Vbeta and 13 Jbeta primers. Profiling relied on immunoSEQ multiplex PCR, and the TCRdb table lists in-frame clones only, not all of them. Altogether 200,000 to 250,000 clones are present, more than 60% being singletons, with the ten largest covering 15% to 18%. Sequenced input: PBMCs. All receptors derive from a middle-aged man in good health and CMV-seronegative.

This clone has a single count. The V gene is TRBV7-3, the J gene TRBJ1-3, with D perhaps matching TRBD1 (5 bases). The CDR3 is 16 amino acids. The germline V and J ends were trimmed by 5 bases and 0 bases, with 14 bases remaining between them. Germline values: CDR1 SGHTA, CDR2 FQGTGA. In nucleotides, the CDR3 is TGTGCCAGCAGCCCCCAACCAGGGCACTCTGGAAACACCATATATTTT. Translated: CASSPQPGHSGNTIYF.

This chain's CDR3 is CASSYSIGDYGYTF. CDR3 nucleotide sequence: TGTGCCAGCAGTTACTCGATCGGAGACTATGGCTACACCTTC. The V call is TRBV6-6, the J call TRBJ1-2; D uncertain. CDR3 length equals 14 residues. CDR1 is MNHNY, CDR2 SVGAGI, per germline (reference sequence). The V and J ends lost 0 bases and 3 bases respectively, with 8 bases between them.

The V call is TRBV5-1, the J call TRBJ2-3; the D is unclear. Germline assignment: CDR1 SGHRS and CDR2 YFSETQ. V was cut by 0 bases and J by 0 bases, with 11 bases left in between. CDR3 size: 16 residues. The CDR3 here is CASSLGSGWSTDTQYF. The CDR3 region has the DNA TGCGCCAGCAGCTTGGGATCCGGGTGGAGCACAGATACGCAGTATTTT.

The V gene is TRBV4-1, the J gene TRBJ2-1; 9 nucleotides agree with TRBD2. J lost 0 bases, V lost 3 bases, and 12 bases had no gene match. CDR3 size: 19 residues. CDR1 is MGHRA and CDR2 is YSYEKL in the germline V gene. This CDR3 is CASSHSRLADLSSYNEQFF. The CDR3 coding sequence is TGCGCCAGCAGCCATTCGAGACTAGCGGACCTGAGCTCCTACAATGAGCAGTTCTTC.

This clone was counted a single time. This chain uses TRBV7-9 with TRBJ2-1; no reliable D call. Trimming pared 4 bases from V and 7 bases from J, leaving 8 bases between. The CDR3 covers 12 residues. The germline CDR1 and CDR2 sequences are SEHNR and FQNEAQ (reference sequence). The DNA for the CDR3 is TGTGCCAGCAGCTCAAGCTTGAATGAGCAGTTCTTC. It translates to CASSSSLNEQFF. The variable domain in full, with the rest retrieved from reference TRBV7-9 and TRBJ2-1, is DTGVSQNPRHKITKRGQNVTFRCDPISEHNRLYWYRQTLGQGPEFLTYFQNEAQLEKSRLLSDRFSAERPKGSFSTLEIQRTEQGDSAMYLCASSSSLNEQFFGPGTRLTVL.

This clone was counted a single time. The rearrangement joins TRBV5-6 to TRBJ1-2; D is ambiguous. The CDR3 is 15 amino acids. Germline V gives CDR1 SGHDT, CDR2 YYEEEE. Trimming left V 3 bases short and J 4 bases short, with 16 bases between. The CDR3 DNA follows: TGTGCCAGCAGCTGGATGCGACTATCCCCCTATGGCTACACCTTC. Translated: CASSWMRLSPYGYTF. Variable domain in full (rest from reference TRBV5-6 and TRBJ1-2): DAGVTQSPTHLIKTRGQQVTLRCSPKSGHDTVSWYQQALGQGPQFIFQYYEEEERQRGNFPDRFSGHQFPNYSSELNVNALLLGDSALYLCASSWMRLSPYGYTFGSGTRLTVV.

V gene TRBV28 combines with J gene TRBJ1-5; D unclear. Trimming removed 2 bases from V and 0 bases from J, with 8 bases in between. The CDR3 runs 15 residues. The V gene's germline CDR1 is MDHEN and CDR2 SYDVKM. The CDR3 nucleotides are TGTGCCAGCAGTTTACAACAGATTAGCAATCAGCCCCAGCATTTT. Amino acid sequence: CASSLQQISNQPQHF.